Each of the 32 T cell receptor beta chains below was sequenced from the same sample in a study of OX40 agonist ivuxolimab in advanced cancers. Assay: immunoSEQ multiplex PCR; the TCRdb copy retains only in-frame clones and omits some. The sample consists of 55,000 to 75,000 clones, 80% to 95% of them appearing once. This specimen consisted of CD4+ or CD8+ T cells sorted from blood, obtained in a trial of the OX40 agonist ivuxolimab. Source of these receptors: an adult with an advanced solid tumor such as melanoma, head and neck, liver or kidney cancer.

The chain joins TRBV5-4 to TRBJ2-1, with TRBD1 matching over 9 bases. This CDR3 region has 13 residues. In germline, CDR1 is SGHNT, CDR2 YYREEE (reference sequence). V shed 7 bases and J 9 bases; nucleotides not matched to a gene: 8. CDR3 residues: CASERDRDGEQFF. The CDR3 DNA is TGTGCCAGCGAGCGGGACAGGGACGGTGAGCAGTTCTTC.

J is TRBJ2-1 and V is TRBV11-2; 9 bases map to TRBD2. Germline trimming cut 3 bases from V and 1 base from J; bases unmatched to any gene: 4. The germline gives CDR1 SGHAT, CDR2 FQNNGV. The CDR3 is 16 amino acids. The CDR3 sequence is CASSLGLAISYNEQFF. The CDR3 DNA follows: TGTGCCAGCAGCTTGGGACTAGCTATTTCCTACAATGAGCAGTTCTTC.

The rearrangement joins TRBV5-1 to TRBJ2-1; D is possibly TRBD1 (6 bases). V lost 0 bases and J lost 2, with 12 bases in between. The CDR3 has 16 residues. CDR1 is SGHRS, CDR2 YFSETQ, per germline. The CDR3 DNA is TGCGCCAGCAGCTTGGAACCCTCAGGGGCCTACAATGAGCAGTTCTTC. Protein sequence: CASSLEPSGAYNEQFF.

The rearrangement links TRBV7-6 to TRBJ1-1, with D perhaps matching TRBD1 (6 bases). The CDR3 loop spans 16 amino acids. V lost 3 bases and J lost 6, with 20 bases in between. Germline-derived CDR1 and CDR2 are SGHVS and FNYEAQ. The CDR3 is CASSLSGGPAAAEAFF. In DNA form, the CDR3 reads TGTGCCAGCAGCTTGTCCGGGGGGCCCGCCGCGGCTGAAGCTTTCTTT.

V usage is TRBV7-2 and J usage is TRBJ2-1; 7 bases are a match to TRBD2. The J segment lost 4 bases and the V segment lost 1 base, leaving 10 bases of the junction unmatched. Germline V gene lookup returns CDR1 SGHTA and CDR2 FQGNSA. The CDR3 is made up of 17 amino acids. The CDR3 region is CASSLVPSTSIYNEQFF. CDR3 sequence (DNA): TGTGCCAGCAGCTTAGTGCCCTCGACTAGCATTTACAATGAGCAGTTCTTC.

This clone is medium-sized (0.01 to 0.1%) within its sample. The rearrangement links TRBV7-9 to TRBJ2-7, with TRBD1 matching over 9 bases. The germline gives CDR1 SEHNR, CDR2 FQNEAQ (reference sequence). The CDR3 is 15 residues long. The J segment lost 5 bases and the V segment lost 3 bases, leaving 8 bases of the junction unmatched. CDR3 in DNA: TGTGCCAGCAGCTTGGATGGGACAGGGAACCACGAGCAGTACTTC. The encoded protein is CASSLDGTGNHEQYF.

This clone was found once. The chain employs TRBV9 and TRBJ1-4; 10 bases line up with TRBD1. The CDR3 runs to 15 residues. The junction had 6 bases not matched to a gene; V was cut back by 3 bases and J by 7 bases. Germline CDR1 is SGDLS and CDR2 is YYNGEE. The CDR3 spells CASSEVTGGVEKLFF. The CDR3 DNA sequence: TGTGCCAGCAGCGAGGTGACAGGGGGCGTTGAAAAACTGTTTTTT.

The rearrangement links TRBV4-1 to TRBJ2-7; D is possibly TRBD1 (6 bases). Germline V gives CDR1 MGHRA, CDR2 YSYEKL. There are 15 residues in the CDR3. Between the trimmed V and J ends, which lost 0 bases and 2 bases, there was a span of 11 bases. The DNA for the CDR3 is TGCGCCAGCAGCCAAGAAGAAGGGGGTCCCTACGAGCAGTACTTC. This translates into CASSQEEGGPYEQYF.

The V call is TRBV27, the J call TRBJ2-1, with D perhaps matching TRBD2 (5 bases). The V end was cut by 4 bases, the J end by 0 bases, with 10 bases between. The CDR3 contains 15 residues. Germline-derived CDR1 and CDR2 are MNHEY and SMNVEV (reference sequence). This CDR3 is CASSSSLVSYNEQFF. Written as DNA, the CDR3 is TGTGCCAGCAGTTCATCACTAGTCTCCTACAATGAGCAGTTCTTC.

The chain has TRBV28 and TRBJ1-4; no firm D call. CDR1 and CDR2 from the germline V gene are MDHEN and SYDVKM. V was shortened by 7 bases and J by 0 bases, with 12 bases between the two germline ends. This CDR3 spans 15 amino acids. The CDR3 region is CASTVYSATNEKLFF. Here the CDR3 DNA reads TGTGCCAGCACCGTTTACAGTGCAACTAATGAAAAACTGTTTTTT.

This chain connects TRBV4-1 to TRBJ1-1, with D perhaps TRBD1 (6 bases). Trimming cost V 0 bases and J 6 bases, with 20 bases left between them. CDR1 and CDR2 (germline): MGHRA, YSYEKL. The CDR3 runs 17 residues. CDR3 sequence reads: CASSQDKTGRYIAEAFF. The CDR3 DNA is TGCGCCAGCAGCCAAGATAAGACAGGCAGATACATCGCTGAAGCTTTCTTT.

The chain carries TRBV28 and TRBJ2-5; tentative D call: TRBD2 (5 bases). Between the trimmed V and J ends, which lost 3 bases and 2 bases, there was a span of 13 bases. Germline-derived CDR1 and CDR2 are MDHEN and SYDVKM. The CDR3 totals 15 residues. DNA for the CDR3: TGTGCCAGCAGTTTTGGGAGAGGATCACAAGAGACCCAGTACTTC. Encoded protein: CASSFGRGSQETQYF.

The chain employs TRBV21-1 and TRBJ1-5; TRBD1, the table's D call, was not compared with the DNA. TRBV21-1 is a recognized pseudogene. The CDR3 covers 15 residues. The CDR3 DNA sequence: TGTGCCAGCAGCACAGGACAGGTTAGCAATCAGCCCCAGCATTTT. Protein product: CASSTGQVSNQPQHF.

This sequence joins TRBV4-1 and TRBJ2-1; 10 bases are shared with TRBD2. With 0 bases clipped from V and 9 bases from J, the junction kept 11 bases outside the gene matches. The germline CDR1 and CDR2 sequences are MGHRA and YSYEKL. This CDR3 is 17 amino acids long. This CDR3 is CASSQDLAGEEAGEQFF. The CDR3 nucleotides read TGCGCCAGCAGCCAAGACCTAGCGGGAGAGGAAGCTGGTGAGCAGTTCTTC.

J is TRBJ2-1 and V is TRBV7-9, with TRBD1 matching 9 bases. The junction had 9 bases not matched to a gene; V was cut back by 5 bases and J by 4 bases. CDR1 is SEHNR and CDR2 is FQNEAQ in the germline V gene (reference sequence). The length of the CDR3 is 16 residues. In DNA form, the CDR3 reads TGTGCCAGCAGCATCCTGACAGGGGGTCGTTACAATGAGCAGTTCTTC. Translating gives CASSILTGGRYNEQFF.

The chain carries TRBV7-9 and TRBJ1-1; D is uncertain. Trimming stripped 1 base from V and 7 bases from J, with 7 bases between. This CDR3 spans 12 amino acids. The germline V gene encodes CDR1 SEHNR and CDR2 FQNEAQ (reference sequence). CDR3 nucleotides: TGTGCCAGCAGCTTAGTGGAGGATGAAGCTTTCTTT. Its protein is CASSLVEDEAFF.

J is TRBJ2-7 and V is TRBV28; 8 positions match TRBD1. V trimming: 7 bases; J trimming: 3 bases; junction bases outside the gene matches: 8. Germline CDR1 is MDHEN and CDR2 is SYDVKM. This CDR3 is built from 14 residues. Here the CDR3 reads CASTLGGQGYEQYF. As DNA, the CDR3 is TGTGCCAGCACTCTCGGAGGACAGGGCTACGAGCAGTACTTC.

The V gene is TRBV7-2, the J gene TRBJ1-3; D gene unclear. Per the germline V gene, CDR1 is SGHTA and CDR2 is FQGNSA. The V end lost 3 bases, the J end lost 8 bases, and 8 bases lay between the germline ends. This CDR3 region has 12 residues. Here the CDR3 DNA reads TGTGCCAGCAGCTTGAGCGTCGACACCATATATTTT. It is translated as CASSLSVDTIYF.

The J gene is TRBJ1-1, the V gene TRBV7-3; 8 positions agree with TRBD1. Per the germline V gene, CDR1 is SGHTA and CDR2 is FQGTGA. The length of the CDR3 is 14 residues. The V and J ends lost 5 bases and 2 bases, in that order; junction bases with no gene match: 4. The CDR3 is CASSPGQGNTEAFF. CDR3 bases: TGTGCCAGCAGCCCCGGACAGGGAAACACTGAAGCTTTCTTT.

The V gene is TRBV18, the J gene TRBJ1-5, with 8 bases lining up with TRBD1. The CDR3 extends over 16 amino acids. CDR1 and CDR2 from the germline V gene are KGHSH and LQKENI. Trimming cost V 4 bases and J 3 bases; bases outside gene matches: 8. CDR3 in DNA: TGTGCCAGCTCACTTGACAGGGGAGGTTACAATCAGCCCCAGCATTTT. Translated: CASSLDRGGYNQPQHF.

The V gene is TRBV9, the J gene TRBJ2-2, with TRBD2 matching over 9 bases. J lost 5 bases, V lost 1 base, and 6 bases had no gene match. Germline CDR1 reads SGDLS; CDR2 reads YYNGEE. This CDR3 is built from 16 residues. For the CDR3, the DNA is TGTGCCAGCAGCGTATCGCCAGCGGGAGGTACCGGGGAGCTGTTTTTT. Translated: CASSVSPAGGTGELFF.

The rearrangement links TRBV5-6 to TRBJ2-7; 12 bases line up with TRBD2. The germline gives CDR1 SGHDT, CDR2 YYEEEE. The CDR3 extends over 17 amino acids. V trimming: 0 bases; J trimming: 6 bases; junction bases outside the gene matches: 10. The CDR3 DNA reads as TGTGCCAGCAGCTTGGCCCTACTAGCGGGAGGTTATAGCGAGCAGTACTTC. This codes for CASSLALLAGGYSEQYF.

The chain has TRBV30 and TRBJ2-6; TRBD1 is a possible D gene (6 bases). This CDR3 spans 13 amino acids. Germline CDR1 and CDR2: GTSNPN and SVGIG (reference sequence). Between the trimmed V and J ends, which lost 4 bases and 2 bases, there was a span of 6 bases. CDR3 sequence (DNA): TGTGCCTGGACAGGGGCTGGGGCCAACGTCCTGACTTTC. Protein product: CAWTGAGANVLTF.

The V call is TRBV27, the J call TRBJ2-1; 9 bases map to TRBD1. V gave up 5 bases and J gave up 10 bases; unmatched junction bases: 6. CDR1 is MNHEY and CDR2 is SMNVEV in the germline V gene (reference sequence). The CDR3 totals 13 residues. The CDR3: CASSTRDRDEQFF. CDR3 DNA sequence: TGTGCCAGCAGTACCCGGGACAGGGACGAGCAGTTCTTC.

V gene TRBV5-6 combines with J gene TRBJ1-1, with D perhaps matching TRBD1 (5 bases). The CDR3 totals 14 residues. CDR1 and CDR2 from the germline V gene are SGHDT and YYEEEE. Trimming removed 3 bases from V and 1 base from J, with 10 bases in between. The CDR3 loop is CASSSWGTNTEAFF. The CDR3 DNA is TGTGCCAGCAGCTCCTGGGGCACGAACACTGAAGCTTTCTTT.

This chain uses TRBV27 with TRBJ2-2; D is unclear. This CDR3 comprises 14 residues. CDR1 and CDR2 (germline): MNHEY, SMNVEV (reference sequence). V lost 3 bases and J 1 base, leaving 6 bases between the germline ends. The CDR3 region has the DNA TGTGCCAGCAGTTTGAAACTGAACACCGGGGAGCTGTTTTTT. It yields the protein CASSLKLNTGELFF.

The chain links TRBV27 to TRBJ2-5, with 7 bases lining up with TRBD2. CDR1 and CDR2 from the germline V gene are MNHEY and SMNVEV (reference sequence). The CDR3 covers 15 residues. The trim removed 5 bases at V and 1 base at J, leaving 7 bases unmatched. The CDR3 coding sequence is TGTGCCAGCAGTGCCCGCCGGGGGGTCCAAGAGACCCAGTACTTC. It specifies CASSARRGVQETQYF.

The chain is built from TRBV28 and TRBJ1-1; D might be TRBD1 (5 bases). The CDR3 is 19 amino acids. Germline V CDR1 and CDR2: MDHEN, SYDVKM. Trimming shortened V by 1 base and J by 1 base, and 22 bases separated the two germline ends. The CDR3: CASSLLGGGRSSANTEAFF. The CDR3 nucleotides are TGTGCCAGCAGTTTATTGGGCGGGGGGAGGTCTTCTGCGAACACTGAAGCTTTCTTT.

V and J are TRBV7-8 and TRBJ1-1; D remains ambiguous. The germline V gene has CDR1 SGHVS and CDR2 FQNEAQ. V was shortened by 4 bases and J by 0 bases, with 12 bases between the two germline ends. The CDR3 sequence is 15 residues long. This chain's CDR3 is CASSSLAVMNTEAFF. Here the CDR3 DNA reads TGTGCCAGCAGCTCACTTGCAGTTATGAACACTGAAGCTTTCTTT.

CDR3 sequence: CASSGGEETQYF. Here the CDR3 DNA reads TGTGCCAGCTCTGGGGGCGAAGAGACCCAGTACTTC. The chain employs TRBV6-5 and TRBJ2-5; the D gene is possibly TRBD1 (6 bases). The V end was cut by 8 bases, the J end by 3 bases, with 10 bases between. The germline CDR1 and CDR2 sequences are MNHEY and SVGAGI. This CDR3 contains 12 residues.

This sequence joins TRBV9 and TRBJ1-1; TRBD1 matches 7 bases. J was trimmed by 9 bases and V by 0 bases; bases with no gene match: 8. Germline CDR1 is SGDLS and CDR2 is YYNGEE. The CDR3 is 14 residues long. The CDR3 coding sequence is TGTGCCAGCAGCGTAGGAGGGACAGCGGGAAAAGCTTTCTTT. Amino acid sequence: CASSVGGTAGKAFF. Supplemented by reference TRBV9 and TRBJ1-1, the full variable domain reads DSGVTQTPKHLITATGQRVTLRCSPRSGDLSVYWYQQSLDQGLQFLIQYYNGEERAKGNILERFSAQQFPDLHSELNLSSLELGDSALYFCASSVGGTAGKAFFGQGTRLTVV.

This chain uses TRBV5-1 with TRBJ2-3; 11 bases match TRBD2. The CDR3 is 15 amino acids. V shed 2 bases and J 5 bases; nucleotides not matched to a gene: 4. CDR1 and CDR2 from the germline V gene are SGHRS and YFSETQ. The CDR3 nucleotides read TGCGCCAGCAGCTTAACTAGCGGGGGTGGAGATACGCAGTATTTT. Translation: CASSLTSGGGDTQYF.